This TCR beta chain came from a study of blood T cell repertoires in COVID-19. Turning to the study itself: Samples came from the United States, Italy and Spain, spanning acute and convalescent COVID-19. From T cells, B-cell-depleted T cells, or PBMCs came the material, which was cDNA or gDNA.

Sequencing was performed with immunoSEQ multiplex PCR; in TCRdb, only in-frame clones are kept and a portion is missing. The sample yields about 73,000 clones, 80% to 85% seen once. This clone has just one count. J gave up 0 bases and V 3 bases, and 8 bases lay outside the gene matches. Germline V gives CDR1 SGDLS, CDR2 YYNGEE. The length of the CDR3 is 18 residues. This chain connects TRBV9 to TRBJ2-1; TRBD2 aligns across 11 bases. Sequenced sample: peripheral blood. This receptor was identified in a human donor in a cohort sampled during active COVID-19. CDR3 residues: CASSARGSGGVSYNEQFF. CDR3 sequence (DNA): TGTGCCAGCAGCGCCCGCGGTAGCGGGGGGGTCTCCTACAATGAGCAGTTCTTC.